This TCR beta chain originates from a study of tumor-infiltrating lymphocytes in primary liver carcinoma. Study results and caveats: Relative to tumor region pairs, the tumor-adjacent and tumor-blood pairs showed overlap that was lower.

Scientists recovered RNA and DNA together from roughly 20-30 mg of unsorted bulk tissue. Patients diagnosed with primary liver carcinoma received treatment through surgical resection. Priming with a constant-region primer yielded TCR beta cDNA from roughly 490 ng total RNA. Three-round nested multiplex PCR performed with slightly modified ARM-PCR produced the TCR beta libraries. The first two PCR rounds used TRBV1-TRBV30 forward primers with a C-beta reverse primer, roughly 11 cycles each. TCRdb ran MiXCR on the multiplex PCR reads and lists one entry per CDR3 protein. The profile covers just under 55,000 distinct CDR3 sequences, with 60% to 75% appearing a single time and approximately 25% taken by the ten largest. Note on this clonotype: Antigen: not known. A much larger clone differs from this one at a single base, so this may be a read error.

This CDR3 has 14 amino acids. V gene TRBV23-1 combines with J gene TRBJ1-1; D gene ambiguous. TRBV23-1 is noted as an ORF with a role that remains uncertain. This sequence originates from a man aged 35-49 years with primary liver carcinoma and hepatitis B virus infection. Sequenced sample: liver tumor tissue from sampling region 2. The subset denotes: tumor region T2, inferior pole. The CDR3 reads CASSQGRRGTKAFF. As DNA, the CDR3 is TGCGCCAGCAGCCAAGGGCGGAGAGGCACTAAAGCTTTCTTT.